This TCR beta chain was documented in a study of CD4 T cells in relation to SARS-CoV-2 and coronaviruses. Study information: TCR beta CDR3s were sequenced after roughly ten-day antigen culture of PBMCs.

Note on this clone: Antigen unknown.

TCRdb's table, derived via immunoSEQ multiplex PCR, lists solely in-frame clones and lacks some. The repertoire holds approximately 20,000 clones, with under 85% as singletons. CD4+ T cells from unexposed donors were obtained before the COVID-19 pandemic (2011-2018). Isolation of CD4+ T cells took place after about 9 days in culture. The CDR3 spans 13 residues. Trimming took 4 bases from V and 2 from J, leaving 9 bases between them. Germline loops: CDR1 SGHTS, CDR2 YDEGEE. The chain combines TRBV5-8 with TRBJ2-5, with D unresolved. Sequenced input: CD4+ T cells from PBMCs, cultured in vitro. This TCR came from a human donor in good health. Written as DNA, the CDR3 is TGTGCCAGCAGCCCGTGGGTACAAGAGACCCAGTACTTC. Its protein is CASSPWVQETQYF. Supplemented by reference TRBV5-8 and TRBJ2-5, the full variable domain reads EAGVTQSPTHLIKTRGQQATLRCSPISGHTSVYWYQQALGLGLQFLLWYDEGEERNRGNFPPRFSGRQFPNYSSELNVNALELEDSALYLCASSPWVQETQYFGPGTRLLVL.